The 15 T cell receptor beta chains below all came from one sample that was sequenced in a study of blood T cell repertoires in COVID-19 (dated by TCRdb to about 2020). The library was obtained by the immunoSEQ multiplex PCR assay. TCRdb provides this immuneACCESS table in a form limited to in-frame rearrangements. Some clones are lacking; in checked studies, under half of them reflect an unresolved V gene, and why the rest are absent is not known. Counted in this sample were approximately 300,000 clones; about 85% of them appeared once. The top ten clonotypes cover 1.9% of the sample. The sample taken for sequencing was PBMCs or T cells enriched from blood (not recorded which). The receptors derive from a woman under 40 who had been exposed to COVID-19.

The chain links TRBV6-5 to TRBJ2-7; tentative D call: TRBD1 (6 bases). CDR3 length: 12 residues. CDR1 and CDR2 (germline): MNHEY, SVGAGI. With 9 bases removed from V and 2 bases from J, the gap between germline ends came to 11 bases. CDR3 DNA sequence: TGTGCCAGTTCGACAGGCCCCTACGAGCAGTACTTC. Translation: CASSTGPYEQYF.

The genes are TRBV27 and TRBJ2-7; 7 bases map to TRBD2. V shed 8 bases, J shed 1 base, and the junction held 8 bases outside the gene matches. In germline, CDR1 is MNHEY, CDR2 SMNVEV (reference sequence). This CDR3 has 14 residues. The DNA for the CDR3 is TGTGCCAGCTCTTGGCGGGGGACGTCCTACGAGCAGTACTTC. Protein product: CASSWRGTSYEQYF.

The chain uses TRBV7-2 and TRBJ1-4, with 8 bases matching TRBD1. This CDR3 spans 13 amino acids. The germline CDR1 and CDR2 sequences are SGHTA and FQGNSA. Germline trimming cut 8 bases from V and 4 bases from J; bases unmatched to any gene: 3. The CDR3 reads CASGTGGNEKLFF. The CDR3 DNA is TGTGCCAGCGGGACAGGTGGTAATGAAAAACTGTTTTTT.

The V call is TRBV7-8, the J call TRBJ1-3; 9 bases match TRBD1. Trimming cost V 5 bases and J 14 bases; bases outside gene matches: 4. Per germline, CDR1 SGHVS and CDR2 FQNEAQ. This CDR3 has 11 residues. The CDR3 coding sequence is TGTGCCAGCAGCCTCGGACAGGGGTTATATTTT. This translates into CASSLGQGLYF.

This rearrangement joins TRBV7-9 to TRBJ1-1, with D unresolved. CDR1 SEHNR and CDR2 FQNEAQ come from the germline V gene (reference sequence). V dropped 5 bases and J dropped 4 bases, with 17 bases sitting between them. The CDR3 spans 15 residues. The CDR3 nucleotides read TGTGCCAGCAGCCCCTCGTATGAGGGATCCACTGAAGCTTTCTTT. Amino acid sequence: CASSPSYEGSTEAFF.

J is TRBJ1-5 and V is TRBV11-2; tentatively, D is TRBD1 (6 bases). Germline values: CDR1 SGHAT, CDR2 FQNNGV. The CDR3 runs 15 residues. V was clipped by 5 bases and J by 2 bases, with 13 bases between them. DNA of the CDR3: TGTGCCAGCAGCCGCGGGGGGCAGGGCAATCAGCCCCAGCATTTT. It codes for CASSRGGQGNQPQHF.

The chain combines TRBV10-1 with TRBJ1-1; possibly TRBD1 for D (5 bases). Germline V CDR1 and CDR2: WNHNN, SYGVQD (reference sequence). The CDR3 loop spans 14 amino acids. Trimming cost V 0 bases and J 8 bases, with 13 bases left between them. The CDR3 region is CASSESGGAGEAFF. The CDR3 DNA is TGCGCCAGCAGTGAGTCTGGAGGGGCGGGCGAAGCTTTCTTT.

The CDR3 DNA sequence: TGTGCCAGCCTCGACAGTAACTATGGCTACACCTTC. Protein sequence: CASLDSNYGYTF. The chain joins TRBV19 to TRBJ1-2; the D gene is possibly TRBD1 (5 bases). Germline values: CDR1 LNHDA, CDR2 SQIVND (reference sequence). V gave up 9 bases and J gave up 1 base, with 9 bases separating them. The CDR3 is made up of 12 amino acids.

V usage is TRBV27 and J usage is TRBJ2-2, with 8 bases that match TRBD1. The ends lost 3 bases at V and 2 bases at J; junction bases unmatched: 2. This CDR3 region has 15 residues. Germline V CDR1 and CDR2: MNHEY, SMNVEV (reference sequence). CDR3 region: CASSFRGRNTGELFF. CDR3 nucleotide sequence: TGTGCCAGCAGTTTCAGGGGGCGAAACACCGGGGAGCTGTTTTTT.

The chain joins TRBV10-3 to TRBJ2-2; TRBD2 matches at 7 bases. The length of the CDR3 is 15 residues. Per the germline V gene, CDR1 is ENHRY and CDR2 is SYGVKD. Germline trimming cut 4 bases from V and 2 bases from J; bases unmatched to any gene: 4. CDR3 nucleotides: TGTGCCATCAGTGTCAGCGGGATAAACACCGGGGAGCTGTTTTTT. Translating gives CAISVSGINTGELFF.

CDR3: CASSLASGGEQYF. The DNA for the CDR3 is TGTGCCAGCAGCTTAGCTAGCGGGGGCGAGCAGTACTTC. The chain carries TRBV7-2 and TRBJ2-7, with 9 bases identical to TRBD2. The CDR3 extends over 13 amino acids. Germline trimming cut 0 bases from V and 6 bases from J; bases unmatched to any gene: 0. Germline V gene lookup returns CDR1 SGHTA and CDR2 FQGNSA.

This chain links TRBV7-9 with TRBJ1-2; D unclear. CDR1 and CDR2 from the germline V gene are SEHNR and FQNEAQ (reference sequence). The V end lost 3 bases, the J end lost 6 bases, and 11 bases lay between the germline ends. This CDR3 is 13 amino acids long. The CDR3, as DNA: TGTGCCAGCAGCTTCCGAGCTGCCCATGGCTACACCTTC. This gives the protein CASSFRAAHGYTF.

V is TRBV7-3 and J is TRBJ2-1; TRBD2 might be the D (6 bases). V was shortened by 3 bases and J by 1 base, with 10 bases between the two germline ends. The CDR3 totals 15 residues. CDR1 SGHTA and CDR2 FQGTGA come from the germline V gene. CDR3 in amino acids: CASSLTGVSYNEQFF. Here the CDR3 DNA reads TGTGCCAGCAGCTTGACGGGGGTGTCCTACAATGAGCAGTTCTTC.

This clone has more than one count but fewer than ten. This chain connects TRBV10-1 to TRBJ2-7; 8 nucleotides align to TRBD2. Trimming cost V 0 bases and J 1 base; bases outside gene matches: 2. Germline values: CDR1 WNHNN, CDR2 SYGVQD (reference sequence). The length of the CDR3 is 15 residues. The CDR3: CASSESRGDSYEQYF. CDR3 sequence (DNA): TGCGCCAGCAGTGAGTCGCGGGGGGATTCCTACGAGCAGTACTTC.

The chain employs TRBV5-4 and TRBJ2-6, with TRBD1 as a possible D gene (5 bases). Trimming removed 0 bases from V and 4 bases from J, with 14 bases in between. This CDR3 is built from 17 residues. CDR1 SGHNT and CDR2 YYREEE come from the germline V gene (reference sequence). DNA for the CDR3: TGTGCCAGCAGCTTGGAAGGGCAGGGAAGGGGGGCCAACGTCCTGACTTTC. It translates to CASSLEGQGRGANVLTF.